Presented here are 25 T cell receptor beta chains from one specimen sequenced in a study of T cells in Graves' hyperthyroidism and ophthalmopathy. TCR beta CDR3 regions were amplified from RNA transcripts. HTBI primers drove first-round RT-PCR of the TCR CDR3. Each CDR3 protein gets one entry after TCRdb re-called the multiplex PCR reads with MiXCR. The table records some 440,000 distinct CDR3 sequences, around 16% of them present only once. Sequences were obtained from blood. Receptor source: a woman between 18 and 29 years old with Graves' hyperthyroidism.

This clonotype was seen only a few times. This rearrangement joins TRBV19 to TRBJ2-2; D remains ambiguous. The CDR3 is 12 residues long. V gave up 5 bases and J gave up 7 bases, with 8 bases separating them. Germline assignment: CDR1 LNHDA and CDR2 SQIVND (reference sequence). In DNA, the CDR3 is TGTGCCAGTAGTCCCAGTCTCGGGGAGCTGTTTTTT. It encodes CASSPSLGELFF.

This clonotype was counted a few times. V and J are TRBV7-2 and TRBJ2-1, with 8 bases fitting TRBD2. Germline V gives CDR1 SGHTA, CDR2 FQGNSA. The CDR3 spans 15 residues. After removal of 4 bases from V and 4 bases from J, the junction contained 6 bases not matched to a gene. DNA of the CDR3: TGTGCCAGCAGCTGGCAGACTAGCGAGTACAATGAGCAGTTCTTC. This codes for CASSWQTSEYNEQFF.

As regards this clonotype: This could be a read error, since a much larger clone is one nucleotide away. The chain carries TRBV2 and TRBJ1-6; D ambiguous. Germline V CDR1 and CDR2: SNHLY, FYNNEI. The CDR3 runs to 11 residues. CDR3 in DNA: TGTGCCAGCGGTGAACGGTCACCCCTCCACTTT. This encodes CASGERSPLHF.

This clonotype was counted ten times or more. The J gene is TRBJ1-6, the V gene TRBV11-2; D is unclear. The CDR3 runs to 13 residues. V lost 6 bases and J 10 bases, leaving 13 bases between the germline ends. From germline, CDR1 is SGHAT and CDR2 FQNNGV. The CDR3 spells CASSSMGGSPLHF. The CDR3, as DNA: TGTGCCAGCAGTTCTATGGGAGGCTCACCCCTCCACTTT.

In this sample, this clonotype turned up many times. This sequence joins TRBV12-3 or TRBV12-4 and TRBJ1-1; D is possibly TRBD1 (5 bases). The CDR3 sequence is 13 residues long. With 7 bases removed from V and 5 bases from J, the gap between germline ends came to 14 bases. The CDR3 sequence is CASKKRGVTEAFF. The CDR3 DNA sequence: TGTGCCAGCAAGAAGCGGGGGGTAACTGAAGCTTTCTTT.

This clonotype was picked up a small number of times. CDR3 region: CASSFVRGPGYTEAFF. In DNA form, the CDR3 reads TGTGCCAGCAGCTTCGTCCGGGGCCCAGGGTATACTGAAGCTTTCTTT. This chain links TRBV7-9 with TRBJ1-1; the D gene is possibly TRBD1 (5 bases). Deletions cut 3 bases from V and 5 bases from J, with 19 bases between. The CDR3 totals 16 residues. Germline lookup yields CDR1 SEHNR and CDR2 FQNEAQ (reference sequence).

In its sample, this clonotype was seen many times. The J gene is TRBJ2-7, the V gene TRBV10-3; 7 positions agree with TRBD1. The ends lost 7 bases at V and 5 bases at J; junction bases unmatched: 2. Germline V gene sequence: CDR1 ENHRY, CDR2 SYGVKD. This CDR3 has 11 amino acids. CDR3 in amino acids: CAITTGDEQYF. CDR3 DNA sequence: TGTGCCATCACCACAGGGGACGAGCAGTACTTC.

Many counts were recorded for this clonotype. The chain couples TRBV5-6 to TRBJ1-1; D not resolved. The CDR3 has 14 residues. CDR1 is SGHDT and CDR2 is YYEEEE in the germline V gene. V was trimmed by 2 bases and J by 4 bases, leaving 12 bases between them. This chain's CDR3 is CASSFEITPTEAFF. CDR3 nucleotide sequence: TGTGCCAGCAGCTTCGAGATCACCCCCACTGAAGCTTTCTTT.

This clonotype appeared many times. This chain links TRBV7-3 with TRBJ1-6; 7 nucleotides line up with TRBD1. The CDR3 loop spans 15 amino acids. Looked up from germline, CDR1 is SGHTA and CDR2 is FQGTGA. V was pared by 4 bases and J by 7 bases, with 7 bases of the junction left unmatched. Written as DNA, the CDR3 is TGTGCCAGCAGCTCTACAGGGGCGGGGAATTCACCCCTCCACTTT. It is translated as CASSSTGAGNSPLHF.

The genes are TRBV15 and TRBJ2-1; D gene ambiguous. This CDR3 contains 14 residues. The germline V gene encodes CDR1 LNHNV and CDR2 YYDKDF (reference sequence). V lost 0 bases to trimming and J lost 7 bases, with 10 bases between them. The CDR3 DNA reads as TGTGCCACCAGCAGAGATTTGAGAAGGAATGAGCAGTTCTTC. Residues: CATSRDLRRNEQFF.

The chain recombines TRBV24-1 with TRBJ2-1; D not certain. Between the trimmed V and J ends, which lost 3 bases and 7 bases, there was a span of 9 bases. The CDR3 has 13 residues. CDR1 is KGHDR and CDR2 is SFDVKD in the germline V gene. The CDR3 sequence is CATSDANENEQFF. The CDR3 bases are TGTGCCACCAGTGATGCGAATGAGAATGAGCAGTTCTTC.

The chain recombines TRBV28 with TRBJ1-4; D might be TRBD1 (6 bases). The CDR3 totals 12 residues. With 2 bases removed from V and 12 bases from J, the gap between germline ends came to 10 bases. Germline lookup yields CDR1 MDHEN and CDR2 SYDVKM. In DNA form, the CDR3 reads TGTGCCAGCAGTTTACTTCAGGGGCAACTGTTTTTT. Protein sequence: CASSLLQGQLFF.

J is TRBJ2-3 and V is TRBV7-8; 11 nucleotides match TRBD1. From germline, CDR1 is SGHVS and CDR2 FQNEAQ. The CDR3 has 16 amino acids. V was pared by 5 bases and J by 2 bases, with 6 bases of the junction left unmatched. The CDR3 nucleotides read TGTGCCAGCAGCACGGGACAGGGGGGGGACACAGATACGCAGTATTTT. Protein: CASSTGQGGDTDTQYF.

This clonotype turned up a few times. The CDR3 DNA reads TGTGCCAGCAGCCCAGGCCGGCTAGCGGGAGGGACCTACGAGCAGTACTTC. It yields the protein CASSPGRLAGGTYEQYF. This chain joins TRBV9 and TRBJ2-7; 12 bases line up with TRBD2. CDR1 SGDLS and CDR2 YYNGEE come from the germline V gene. The trim removed 4 bases at V and 2 bases at J, leaving 10 bases unmatched. This CDR3 is 17 amino acids long.

The V gene is TRBV7-2, the J gene TRBJ1-1; D is unclear. Trimming left V 1 base short and J 8 bases short, with 11 bases between. From germline, CDR1 is SGHTA and CDR2 FQGNSA. There are 13 residues in the CDR3. Here the CDR3 reads CASSLEWAAEAFF. DNA of the CDR3: TGTGCCAGCAGCTTAGAATGGGCGGCGGAAGCTTTCTTT.

This clonotype was counted at least ten times. The chain carries TRBV3-1 and TRBJ1-1; maybe TRBD1 (5 bases). The length of the CDR3 is 15 residues. V was shortened by 5 bases and J by 4 bases, with 17 bases between the two germline ends. Germline V gene sequence: CDR1 LGHDT, CDR2 YNNKEL (reference sequence). CDR3 sequence: CASSKVSGIGTEAFF. CDR3 DNA sequence: TGTGCCAGCAGCAAAGTGTCAGGGATTGGCACTGAAGCTTTCTTT.

CDR3 in amino acids: CASSPASPYNEQFF. For the CDR3, the DNA is TGTGCCAGCAGCCCTGCCAGCCCCTACAATGAGCAGTTCTTC. The chain carries TRBV14 and TRBJ2-1; D unclear. Germline values: CDR1 SGHDN, CDR2 FVKESK. The V end was cut by 4 bases, the J end by 2 bases, with 9 bases between. CDR3 size: 14 residues.

This clonotype was detected ten times or more. CDR3 residues: CASSLPGRGTDTQYF. The CDR3 DNA reads TGTGCCAGCAGCCTACCGGGACGGGGTACAGATACGCAGTATTTT. This chain connects TRBV13 to TRBJ2-3; TRBD1 or TRBD2 may be the D gene (5 bases each). The germline V and J ends were trimmed by 5 bases and 3 bases, with 15 bases remaining between them. The CDR3 length is 15 residues. Germline V lookup: CDR1 PRHDT, CDR2 FYEKMQ (reference sequence).

The V and J genes are TRBV6-1 and TRBJ2-3; no firm D call. This CDR3 is 13 amino acids long. V was clipped by 7 bases and J by 0 bases, with 8 bases between them. CDR1 MNHNS and CDR2 SASEGT come from the germline V gene. CDR3 in DNA: TGTGCCAGCAATCGTAAAAGCACAGATACGCAGTATTTT. This sequence encodes CASNRKSTDTQYF.

This clonotype was seen many times. The J gene is TRBJ1-1, the V gene TRBV2, with TRBD1 matching over 9 bases. The trim removed 10 bases at V and 5 bases at J, leaving 11 bases unmatched. Looked up from germline, CDR1 is SNHLY and CDR2 is FYNNEI. The CDR3 spans 14 residues. In DNA, the CDR3 is TGTGCCATAAAGGAGGGACAGGGTAGAACTGAAGCTTTCTTT. Translation gives CAIKEGQGRTEAFF.

This chain connects TRBV24-1 to TRBJ2-7; 10 bases are shared with TRBD1. Unmatched junction bases numbered 10, after V lost 5 bases and J lost 4 bases. CDR1 and CDR2 from the germline V gene are KGHDR and SFDVKD. The CDR3 spans 16 residues. The CDR3 DNA follows: TGTGCCACCAGTGGTTCCCCGGGACAGGGGATGTACGAGCAGTACTTC. Translated: CATSGSPGQGMYEQYF.

The sample holds a few counts of this clonotype. The rearrangement links TRBV27 to TRBJ2-5; 7 bases line up with TRBD1. J gave up 3 bases and V 5 bases, and 9 bases lay outside the gene matches. CDR1 and CDR2 (germline): MNHEY, SMNVEV (reference sequence). The CDR3 covers 15 residues. The CDR3 region has the DNA TGTGCCAGCAGTCCGACAGGGCCTCTAAAAGAGACCCAGTACTTC. Translated: CASSPTGPLKETQYF.

This clonotype was counted at least ten times. V and J are TRBV20-1 and TRBJ1-2; tentative D call: TRBD1 (5 bases). V dropped 0 bases and J dropped 8 bases, with 13 bases sitting between them. The V gene's germline CDR1 is DFQATT and CDR2 SNEGSKA (reference sequence). The CDR3 length is 13 residues. In DNA, the CDR3 is TGCAGTGCTAGAGATGTGGCAGGGAGGGGCTACACCTTC. Translating gives CSARDVAGRGYTF.

This clonotype was recorded at least ten times. The chain couples TRBV11-2 to TRBJ1-1; D gene uncertain. From germline, CDR1 is SGHAT and CDR2 FQNNGV. Trimming stripped 2 bases from V and 8 bases from J, with 12 bases between. This CDR3 contains 13 residues. CDR3 sequence (DNA): TGTGCCAGCAGCTTATTAAGGGTGACGGAAGCTTTCTTT. The encoded protein is CASSLLRVTEAFF. The full variable domain, in which reference TRBV11-2 and TRBJ1-1 provide the parts outside the CDR3, is EAGVAQSPRYKIIEKRQSVAFWCNPISGHATLYWYQQILGQGPKLLIQFQNNGVVDDSQLPKDRFSAERLKGVDSTLKIQPAKLEDSAVYLCASSLLRVTEAFFGQGTRLTVV.

In this sample, this clonotype turned up a few times. The chain employs TRBV4-1 and TRBJ1-1; no definite D call. This CDR3 comprises 16 residues. The germline gives CDR1 MGHRA, CDR2 YSYEKL. V was shortened by 1 base and J by 1 base, with 13 bases between the two germline ends. The DNA for the CDR3 is TGCGCCAGCAGCCAAGTCGGCACCTCAGGGAACACTGAAGCTTTCTTT. Its protein is CASSQVGTSGNTEAFF.